The TCR beta chain described here comes from a study of T cell repertoires in cytomegalovirus infection. Study-level points and caveats: The response measured ex vivo was dominated by TCR beta clonotypes (HLA-C-restricted and CMV-specific).

Looked up from germline, CDR1 is SNHLY and CDR2 is FYNNEI. Trimming stripped 6 bases from V and 6 bases from J, with 14 bases between. The CDR3 loop spans 13 amino acids. One entry per CDR3 protein, called by TCRdb with MiXCR from the reads. The data show over 250,000 distinct CDR3 sequences, 20% to 30% seen once. The sample holds a few counts of this clonotype. The antigen is unknown. The specimen sequenced was PBMCs. The receptor comes from a human donor in good health (CMV status not recorded). Some clones in this sample may be carry-over from other donors' samples. The chain has TRBV2 and TRBJ1-1; no firm D call. CDR3 loop: CASSPTRAAEAFF. CDR3 coding DNA: TGTGCCAGCAGCCCCACACGGGCGGCTGAAGCTTTCTTT.